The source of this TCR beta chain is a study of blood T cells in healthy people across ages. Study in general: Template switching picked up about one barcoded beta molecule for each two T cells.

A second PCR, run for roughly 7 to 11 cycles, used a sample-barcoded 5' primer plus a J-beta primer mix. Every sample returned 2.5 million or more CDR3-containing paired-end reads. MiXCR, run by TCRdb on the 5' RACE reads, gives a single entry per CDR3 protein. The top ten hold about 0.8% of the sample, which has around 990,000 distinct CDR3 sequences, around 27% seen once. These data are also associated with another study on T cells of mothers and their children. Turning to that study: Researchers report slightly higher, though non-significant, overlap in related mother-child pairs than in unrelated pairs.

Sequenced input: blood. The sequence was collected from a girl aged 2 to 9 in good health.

CDR3 bases: TGTGCCAGCAGCCAAGTCACGGTCGGGGAGCAGTTCTTC. Its translation is CASSQVTVGEQFF. The V call is TRBV14, the J call TRBJ2-1; D not certain. The CDR3 has 13 residues. The ends were cut back, 1 base at V and 10 bases at J, with 11 bases in the middle. CDR1 is SGHDN and CDR2 is FVKESK in the germline V gene.